These T cell receptor beta chains were read from a single sample in a study of Graves' ophthalmopathy and Graves' hyperthyroidism. From the multiplex PCR reads, TCRdb called clonotypes with MiXCR, one entry per CDR3 protein. The sample contains around 400,000 distinct CDR3 sequences, around 20% of which appear only once. The sample consisted of peripheral blood. These receptors originate from a woman younger than 35 with Graves' ophthalmopathy. Each CDR3 is given with its conserved first and last residue. D genes are given only for firm matches. Expanded clones get a size class; other rows say once, few or many, or leave the size out.

TRBJ2-7 | TRBV6-1 | . | many | CASSKTPEQYF | TGTGCCAGCAGTAAGACTCCCGAGCAGTACTTC
TRBJ2-7 | TRBV20-1 | TRBD1 | . | CSAAKTGTGLYEQYF | TGCAGTGCCGCGAAAACCGGGACAGGGCTATACGAGCAGTACTTC
TRBJ2-7 | TRBV7-9 | . | many | CASSPPSRHEQYF | TGTGCCAGCAGCCCCCCCTCTCGGCACGAGCAGTACTTC
TRBJ2-2 | TRBV2 | TRBD2 | . | CASISGRAENTGELFF | TGTGCCAGCATTAGCGGGAGGGCCGAGAACACCGGGGAGCTGTTTTTT
TRBJ2-7 | TRBV11-2 | . | many | CASSLDLGTLASYEQYF | TGTGCCAGCAGCTTAGATCTCGGGACACTCGCTTCCTACGAGCAGTACTTC
TRBJ1-1 | TRBV11-3 | . | many | CASSSKGVETGSGGTEAFF | TGTGCCAGCAGCTCCAAGGGAGTCGAAACAGGGTCGGGTGGGACTGAAGCTTTCTTT
TRBJ2-2 | TRBV7-7 | . | many | CASSHPGGTTGELFF | TGTGCTAGCAGCCACCCGGGGGGCACCACCGGGGAGCTGTTTTTT
TRBJ1-2 | TRBV4-1 | . | many | CASSQEGGDYGYTF | TGCGCCAGCAGCCAAGAAGGGGGGGACTATGGCTACACCTTC
TRBJ1-5 | TRBV7-8 | . | many | CASSLDLNQPQHF | TGTGCCAGCAGCTTAGACCTAAATCAGCCCCAGCATTTT
TRBJ2-1 | TRBV6-2/TRBV6-3 | . | many | CASSRQGYEQFF | TGTGCCAGCAGTCGCCAGGGGTATGAGCAGTTCTTC
TRBJ2-7 | TRBV19 | . | many | CASSINIAYEQYF | TGTGCCAGTAGTATCAACATTGCCTACGAGCAGTACTTC
TRBJ1-1 | TRBV20-1 | TRBD1 | many | CSAPRTGYRKAFF | TGCAGTGCTCCTCGGACAGGATACCGAAAAGCTTTCTTT
TRBJ1-2 | TRBV24-1 | TRBD1 | many | CATSDSGTGSYGYTF | TGTGCCACCAGTGATTCCGGGACAGGATCCTATGGCTACACCTTC
TRBJ1-1 | TRBV12-3/TRBV12-4 | . | many | CASTKKGKNTEAFF | TGTGCCAGCACGAAAAAGGGAAAGAACACTGAAGCTTTCTTT
TRBJ1-1 | TRBV2 | . | . | CASSPTPKDSEAFF | TGTGCCAGCAGCCCTACTCCCAAAGACTCTGAAGCTTTCTTT
TRBJ1-5 | TRBV6-2/TRBV6-3 | TRBD1 | many | CASSYPRTGVGNQPQHF | TGTGCCAGCAGTTACCCTAGGACAGGGGTTGGCAATCAGCCCCAGCATTTT